This record concerns one T cell receptor (beta chain) sequence. The antigen is not known. The data were obtained in a study of cytomegalovirus exposure and HLA in healthy donors. The study's findings and limits: Within an earlier analysis, most TCR beta V segments proved productive either about 90% or about 30% of the time. Donor immune exposure was known only as CMV serostatus. The likely origin of a cluster of highly shared sequence variants was a sequencing artifact.

No CMV serostatus was recorded for this donor. The length of the CDR3 is 16 residues. Germline V CDR1 and CDR2: SGHTA, FQGNSA. Trimming took 5 bases from V and 8 from J; bases not matched to a gene: 14. Amplification used 60 Vbeta primers and 13 Jbeta primers. Assay: immunoSEQ multiplex PCR; the TCRdb copy retains only in-frame clones and omits some. The profile shows approximately 91,000 clones, 81% of them singletons. The clonotype originates from a human donor in good health. Source material: PBMCs. The V gene is TRBV7-2, the J gene TRBJ1-4; 7 bases map to TRBD1. CDR3 amino acids: CASSALQGGDREKLFF. CDR3 nucleotide sequence: TGTGCCAGCAGCGCACTGCAGGGGGGCGATCGGGAAAAACTGTTTTTT.